This T cell receptor beta chain was identified in a study of T cells in localized non-small cell lung cancer. Only in-frame clones appear in the TCRdb table, and some are missing; sequencing was by immunoSEQ multiplex PCR. This table has about 46,000 clones, 81% appearing once. Worth noting for this clone: Other DNA variants within this sample encode the same CDR3.

The sample was peripheral blood mononuclear cells, taken before any cancer treatment. This receptor was identified in a man aged 35 to 69 with stage III lung adenocarcinoma.

The chain's CDR3 is CSVGGTGELFF. DNA of the CDR3: TGCAGCGTTGGGGGGACCGGGGAGCTGTTTTTT. V usage is TRBV29-1 and J usage is TRBJ2-2, with D possibly called TRBD1 or TRBD2 (5 bases each). Germline CDR1 and CDR2: SQVTM and ANQGSEA. The length of the CDR3 is 11 residues. V lost 4 bases to trimming and J lost 5 bases, with 5 bases between them.